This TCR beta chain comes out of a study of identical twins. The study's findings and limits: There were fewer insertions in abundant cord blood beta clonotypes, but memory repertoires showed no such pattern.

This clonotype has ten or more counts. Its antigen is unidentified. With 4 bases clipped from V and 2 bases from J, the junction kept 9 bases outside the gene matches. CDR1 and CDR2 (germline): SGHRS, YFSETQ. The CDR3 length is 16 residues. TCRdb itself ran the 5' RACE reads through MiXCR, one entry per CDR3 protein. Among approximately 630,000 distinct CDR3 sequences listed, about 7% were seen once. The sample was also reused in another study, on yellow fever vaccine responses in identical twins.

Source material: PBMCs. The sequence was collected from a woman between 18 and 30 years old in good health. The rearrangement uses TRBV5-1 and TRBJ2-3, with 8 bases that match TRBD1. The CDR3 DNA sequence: TGCGCCAGCAGCCTTGATAGGACAGGGTTCACAGATACGCAGTATTTT. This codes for CASSLDRTGFTDTQYF.